These T cell receptor beta chains were read from a single sample in a study of OX40 agonist ivuxolimab in advanced cancers. Sequenced by immunoSEQ multiplex PCR; TCRdb stores in-frame clones only, minus some. The sample includes some 78,000 clones, around nine tenths of them seen just once. The input for sequencing was CD4+ or CD8+ T cells sorted from blood, taken in a trial of the OX40 agonist ivuxolimab. Receptors originate from an adult with an advanced solid tumor such as melanoma, head and neck, liver or kidney cancer. CDR3s include the opening cysteine and the closing phenylalanine or tryptophan. D genes are given only for firm matches. A row's size may be missing; if present it is once, few, many or a size class.

TGTGCCAGCCACCGGGGCCCTAGCACAGATACGCAGTATTTT | CASHRGPSTDTQYF | TRBJ2-3 | NA | TRBV6-1 | NA
TGTGCCAGCAGTTTACTCACCACAGATACGCAGTATTTT | CASSLLTTDTQYF | TRBJ2-3 | once | TRBV27 | NA
TGCGCCAGCAGCTCGGGGGCGTTGGCCGACACTGAAGCTTTCTTT | CASSSGALADTEAFF | TRBJ1-1 | NA | TRBV4-1 | NA
TGTGCCAGCTCCCGGGGAGAGGAGGTAGAAGCTTTCTTT | CASSRGEEVEAFF | TRBJ1-1 | once | TRBV6-1 | NA
TGTGCCAGCAGCTTGATCTACTATCCGAGTTCCTACAATGAGCAGTTCTTC | CASSLIYYPSSYNEQFF | TRBJ2-1 | NA | TRBV5-8 | NA
TGTGCCAGCACTGGAAAGACAGGGGTGAATGAAAAACTGTTTTTT | CASTGKTGVNEKLFF | TRBJ1-4 | NA | TRBV6-1 | TRBD1
TGTGCCATCAGTGAGTCACTACAGGGAACCTACGAGCAGTACTTC | CAISESLQGTYEQYF | TRBJ2-7 | NA | TRBV10-3 | NA
TGTGCCAGCAGCGTAGCACTAGGGCCGGTCGAGCAGTACTTC | CASSVALGPVEQYF | TRBJ2-7 | NA | TRBV7-8 | NA
TGTGCCAGCTCACCCAACACAGATACGCAGTATTTT | CASSPNTDTQYF | TRBJ2-3 | NA | TRBV18 | NA
TGTGCCAGCAGTGCCAGGACTAGCACAGATACGCAGTATTTT | CASSARTSTDTQYF | TRBJ2-3 | NA | TRBV2 | NA
TGTGCCAGCAGCCCCGGGCGAACGCCGGGGGACGAGCAGTACTTC | CASSPGRTPGDEQYF | TRBJ2-7 | NA | TRBV5-4 | NA
TGTGCCAGCAGTTTTGACAGGGGGCATATGGGCTACACCTTC | CASSFDRGHMGYTF | TRBJ1-2 | NA | TRBV7-9 | TRBD1
TGTGCCAGCAGCCGACAGGGCCCCCTTTGGGGCTACACCTTC | CASSRQGPLWGYTF | TRBJ1-2 | NA | TRBV13 | TRBD1
TGCGCCAGCAGCCAAGATGGGCAGGAGGGGAATGAGCAGTTCTTC | CASSQDGQEGNEQFF | TRBJ2-1 | few | TRBV4-1 | NA
TGTGCCAGCAGCCGCTTCGGGACTTCCTACAATGAGCAGTTCTTC | CASSRFGTSYNEQFF | TRBJ2-1 | NA | TRBV2 | NA
TGTGCCAGCAGCTCGCGTGACGGAAGGGCGACAGATACGCAGTATTTT | CASSSRDGRATDTQYF | TRBJ2-3 | once | TRBV7-8 | NA
TGTGCCAGCAGCCTTAACACAGATACGCAGTATTTT | CASSLNTDTQYF | TRBJ2-3 | NA | TRBV5-5 | NA
TGTGCCAGCAACAGACTAGCTTCGGGACAAGATGAGCAGTTCTTC | CASNRLASGQDEQFF | TRBJ2-1 | NA | TRBV28 | NA
TGTGCCAGCAGCTTGTCAGGCCGAGGGGAAAAACTGTTTTTT | CASSLSGRGEKLFF | TRBJ1-4 | NA | TRBV5-4 | NA
TGCGCCAGCAGCCAACCTGGACAGGGGGCGCGAGGCTACACCTTC | CASSQPGQGARGYTF | TRBJ1-2 | NA | TRBV4-1 | TRBD1
TGTGCCTGGAGTGTTACGGGGGGGCGTGTCAAAAACATTCAGTACTTC | CAWSVTGGRVKNIQYF | TRBJ2-4 | NA | TRBV30 | TRBD2
TGTGCCAGCAGCCCTCAGACAGGGAACTATGGCTACACCTTC | CASSPQTGNYGYTF | TRBJ1-2 | NA | TRBV9 | TRBD1
TGTGCCAGCAGCTTGGAACCGAGAAATGAAAAACTGTTTTTT | CASSLEPRNEKLFF | TRBJ1-4 | NA | TRBV5-5 | NA
TGTGCCAGCTCAGAACTGATCTACACAGATACGCAGTATTTT | CASSELIYTDTQYF | TRBJ2-3 | NA | TRBV18 | NA
TGTGCCAGCAGCCCTGACAGTTTGGATGAAAAACTGTTTTTT | CASSPDSLDEKLFF | TRBJ1-4 | NA | TRBV7-2 | NA
TGTGCCAGCAGTGAATCTAGCGTCGACTCCTACGAGCAGTACTTC | CASSESSVDSYEQYF | TRBJ2-7 | NA | TRBV6-1 | NA
TGTGCCAGCAGCCTGTTAAGAGGCACCGGGGAGCTGTTTTTT | CASSLLRGTGELFF | TRBJ2-2 | NA | TRBV5-8 | NA
TGCGCCAGCAGCGAAGGAGGCGGGGTAATCACTGAAGCTTTCTTT | CASSEGGGVITEAFF | TRBJ1-1 | NA | TRBV5-1 | NA
TGTGCCGCGGGCAGGGCGATAAATCAGCCCCAGCATTTT | CAAGRAINQPQHF | TRBJ1-5 | NA | TRBV19 | NA
TGTGCCAGCAGCTTAAGAGGGACAGGGGACCGCCTGGGCTACACCTTC | CASSLRGTGDRLGYTF | TRBJ1-2 | NA | TRBV7-2 | TRBD1
TGTGCCAGCAGTTCCCCGTCCGGGACGGGCCGAGATACGCAGTATTTT | CASSSPSGTGRDTQYF | TRBJ2-3 | NA | TRBV27 | NA
TGCGCCAGCAGCCAAGGGCCGGGGCGGGCCCTAGGGAATGAGCAGTTCTTC | CASSQGPGRALGNEQFF | TRBJ2-1 | NA | TRBV4-1 | NA
TGTGCCTGGAGTGAATGGACAGATGATAGCAATCAGCCCCAGCATTTT | CAWSEWTDDSNQPQHF | TRBJ1-5 | NA | TRBV30 | NA
TGCGCCAGCAGGCTAGCGGGAGGCCCAGATACGCAGTATTTT | CASRLAGGPDTQYF | TRBJ2-3 | NA | TRBV5-1 | TRBD2
TGTGCCAGTACCACCCTTCCGGGGGGAACTGAAGCTTTCTTT | CASTTLPGGTEAFF | TRBJ1-1 | NA | TRBV19 | NA
TGCGCCAGCCGCCCAGTCTATAGGCAACATGGGGGTGAGCAGTTCTTC | CASRPVYRQHGGEQFF | TRBJ2-1 | once | TRBV5-1 | NA
TGTGCCAGCAGCTTGGGGCCGGGGACACACTCTGGAAACACCATATATTTT | CASSLGPGTHSGNTIYF | TRBJ1-3 | NA | TRBV5-6 | NA
TGTGCCAGCATAAGGCGGGAGGGCTTTGAGACCCAGTACTTC | CASIRREGFETQYF | TRBJ2-5 | NA | TRBV28 | TRBD2
TGTGCCAGTAGTCCCAGGGAGGGCGGCTACACCTTC | CASSPREGGYTF | TRBJ1-2 | few | TRBV19 | NA
TGCGCCAGCGGCCTTCCCGCCGGGACTAGCACAGATACGCAGTATTTT | CASGLPAGTSTDTQYF | TRBJ2-3 | NA | TRBV10-1 | NA
TGTGCCAGCAGCTTAGGGCGGCATGCAACTAATGAAAAACTGTTTTTT | CASSLGRHATNEKLFF | TRBJ1-4 | once | TRBV7-8 | NA
TGTGCCAGCAGCTTAGTCAGGAGGGGGCGGGGCTACACCTTC | CASSLVRRGRGYTF | TRBJ1-2 | NA | TRBV11-3 | TRBD1
TGTGCCAGCAGCCCCCCCCCGGGACATCAAGAGACCCAGTACTTC | CASSPPPGHQETQYF | TRBJ2-5 | NA | TRBV9 | NA
TGTGCCAGCAGTTACTATCAGGGGGCAGATACGCAGTATTTT | CASSYYQGADTQYF | TRBJ2-3 | once | TRBV6-5 | TRBD1
TGTGCCAGCCTTAATGAGGGCCTCAACGAGCAGTACTTC | CASLNEGLNEQYF | TRBJ2-7 | once | TRBV28 | NA
TGTGCCAGCAGTGGCCCCGGGACGACCACAGATACGCAGTATTTT | CASSGPGTTTDTQYF | TRBJ2-3 | NA | TRBV6-1 | NA
TGTGCCAGTTCCTCTTTTCTGGGGGGCTACACCTTC | CASSSFLGGYTF | TRBJ1-2 | NA | TRBV6-5 | NA
TGTGCCAGCAGTCCCGACAGGGATAATTCACCCCTCCACTTT | CASSPDRDNSPLHF | TRBJ1-6 | few | TRBV6-1 | TRBD1
TGTGCCAGCAGTTTGCCCCATCCAGGGGAGTATGGCTACACCTTC | CASSLPHPGEYGYTF | TRBJ1-2 | NA | TRBV28 | NA
TGTGCCAGCAGCGAGAGGGTGTGGAACACTGAAGCTTTCTTT | CASSERVWNTEAFF | TRBJ1-1 | NA | TRBV5-6 | NA
TGTGCCAGCAGCCGGAGACAGGGGGAAGGCTATAATTCACCCCTCCACTTT | CASSRRQGEGYNSPLHF | TRBJ1-6 | NA | TRBV4-2 | TRBD1
TGTGCCAGCAGTCGGTCGGACAGGGGTGACTATGGCTACACCTTC | CASSRSDRGDYGYTF | TRBJ1-2 | NA | TRBV6-5 | TRBD1
TGTGCCTGGGCAGGGCCTAGCCGATCAGATACGCAGTATTTT | CAWAGPSRSDTQYF | TRBJ2-3 | NA | TRBV30 | NA
TGCGCCAGCAGCTGGCAAGACGCCCGGGAGACCCAGTACTTC | CASSWQDARETQYF | TRBJ2-5 | NA | TRBV5-1 | NA
TGTGCCATCACCTCAGCGCCTGAAGCTTTCTTT | CAITSAPEAFF | TRBJ1-1 | NA | TRBV10-3 | NA
TGTGCCACCTCTACCGGGAGGGGACAGGGGGTAGCCGAGCAGTACTTC | CATSTGRGQGVAEQYF | TRBJ2-7 | NA | TRBV27 | TRBD1
TGCAGCGTCGGGACTAGCGGAGAATGGGACACAGATACGCAGTATTTT | CSVGTSGEWDTDTQYF | TRBJ2-3 | NA | TRBV29-1 | TRBD2
TGTGCCAGCTCATGGACCCTACCCGACGAGCAGTACTTC | CASSWTLPDEQYF | TRBJ2-7 | NA | TRBV18 | NA
TGTGCCAGCAGCCCTGGGACAGGGTTTGGCGGGGAGCTGTTTTTT | CASSPGTGFGGELFF | TRBJ2-2 | NA | TRBV27 | TRBD1